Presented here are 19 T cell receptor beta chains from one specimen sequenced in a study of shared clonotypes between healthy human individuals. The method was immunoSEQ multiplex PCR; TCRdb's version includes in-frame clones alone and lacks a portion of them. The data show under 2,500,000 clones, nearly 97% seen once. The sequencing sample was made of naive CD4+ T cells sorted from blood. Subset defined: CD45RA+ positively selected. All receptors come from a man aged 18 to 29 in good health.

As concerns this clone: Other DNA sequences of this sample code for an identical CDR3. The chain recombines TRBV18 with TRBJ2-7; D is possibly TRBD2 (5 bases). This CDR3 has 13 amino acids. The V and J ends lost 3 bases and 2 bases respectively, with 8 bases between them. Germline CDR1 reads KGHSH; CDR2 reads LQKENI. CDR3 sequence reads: CASSPSGTYEQYF. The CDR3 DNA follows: TGTGCCAGCTCACCGAGCGGAACCTACGAGCAGTACTTC.

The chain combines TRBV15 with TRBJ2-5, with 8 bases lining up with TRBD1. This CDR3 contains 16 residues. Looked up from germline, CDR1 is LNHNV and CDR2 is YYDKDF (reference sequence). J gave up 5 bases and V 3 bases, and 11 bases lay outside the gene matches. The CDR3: CATSRDQGAVAETQYF. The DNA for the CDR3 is TGTGCCACCAGCAGGGATCAGGGGGCTGTGGCTGAGACCCAGTACTTC.

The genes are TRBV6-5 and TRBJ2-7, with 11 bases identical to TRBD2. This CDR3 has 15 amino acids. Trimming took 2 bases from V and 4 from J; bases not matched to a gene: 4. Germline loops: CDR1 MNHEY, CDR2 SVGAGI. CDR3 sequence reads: CASSYALAGGYEQYF. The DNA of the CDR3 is TGTGCCAGCAGTTACGCCCTAGCGGGAGGTTACGAGCAGTACTTC.

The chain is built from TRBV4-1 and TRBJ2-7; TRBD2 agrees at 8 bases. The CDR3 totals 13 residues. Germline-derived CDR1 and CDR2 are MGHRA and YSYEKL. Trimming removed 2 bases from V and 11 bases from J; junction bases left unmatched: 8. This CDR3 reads CASSQPPAGGKYF. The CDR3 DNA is TGCGCCAGCAGCCAACCACCCGCGGGAGGAAAGTACTTC.

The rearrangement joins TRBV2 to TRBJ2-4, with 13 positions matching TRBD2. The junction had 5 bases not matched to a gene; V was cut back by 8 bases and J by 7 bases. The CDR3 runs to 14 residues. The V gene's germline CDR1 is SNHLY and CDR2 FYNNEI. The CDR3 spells CASRLAGGRNIQYF. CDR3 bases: TGTGCCAGCCGACTAGCGGGGGGAAGGAACATTCAGTACTTC.

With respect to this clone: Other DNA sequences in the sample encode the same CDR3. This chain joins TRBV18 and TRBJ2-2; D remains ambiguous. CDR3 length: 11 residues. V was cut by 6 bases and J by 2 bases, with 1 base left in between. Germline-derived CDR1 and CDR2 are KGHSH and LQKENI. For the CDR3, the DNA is TGTGCCAGCTCTAACACCGGGGAGCTGTTTTTT. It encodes CASSNTGELFF.

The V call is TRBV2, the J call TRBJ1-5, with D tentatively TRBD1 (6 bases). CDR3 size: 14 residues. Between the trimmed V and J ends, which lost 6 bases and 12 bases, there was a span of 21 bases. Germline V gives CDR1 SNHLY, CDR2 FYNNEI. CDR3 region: CASRPEAGVAHQHF. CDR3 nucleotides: TGTGCCAGCAGACCCGAGGCAGGGGTTGCCCACCAGCATTTT.

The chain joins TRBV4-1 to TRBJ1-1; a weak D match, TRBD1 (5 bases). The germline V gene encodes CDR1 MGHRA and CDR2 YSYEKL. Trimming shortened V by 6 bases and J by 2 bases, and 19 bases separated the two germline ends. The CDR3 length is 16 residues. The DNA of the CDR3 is TGCGCCAGCAGGGCCATGGCCGGGCAGGGTAACACTGAAGCTTTCTTT. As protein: CASRAMAGQGNTEAFF.

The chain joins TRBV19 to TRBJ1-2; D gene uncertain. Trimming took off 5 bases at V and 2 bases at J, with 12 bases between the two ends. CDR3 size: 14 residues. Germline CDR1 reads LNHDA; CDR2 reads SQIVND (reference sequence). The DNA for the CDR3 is TGTGCCAGTAGTGCTAGGACGGAAAACTATGGCTACACCTTC. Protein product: CASSARTENYGYTF.

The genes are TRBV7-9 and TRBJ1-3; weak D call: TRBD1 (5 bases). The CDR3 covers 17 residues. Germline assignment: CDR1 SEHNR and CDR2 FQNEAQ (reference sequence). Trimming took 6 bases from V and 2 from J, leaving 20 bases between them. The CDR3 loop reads CASSRNPQGKAGNTIYF. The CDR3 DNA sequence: TGTGCCAGCAGTCGTAATCCTCAGGGAAAGGCTGGAAACACCATATATTTT.

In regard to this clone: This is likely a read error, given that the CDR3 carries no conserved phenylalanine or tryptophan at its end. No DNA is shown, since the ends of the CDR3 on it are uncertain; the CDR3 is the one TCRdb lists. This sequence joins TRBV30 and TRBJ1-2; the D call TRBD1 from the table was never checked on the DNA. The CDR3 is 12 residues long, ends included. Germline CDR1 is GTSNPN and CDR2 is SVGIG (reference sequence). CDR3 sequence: CAWSSDRGRVLI.

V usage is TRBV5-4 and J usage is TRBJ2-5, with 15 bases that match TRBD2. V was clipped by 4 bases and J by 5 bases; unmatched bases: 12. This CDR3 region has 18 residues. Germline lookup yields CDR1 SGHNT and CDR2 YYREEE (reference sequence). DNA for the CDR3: TGTGCCAGCAGCCCCGGGACTAGCGGGAGGCCCCTGGGGGAGACCCAGTACTTC. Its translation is CASSPGTSGRPLGETQYF.

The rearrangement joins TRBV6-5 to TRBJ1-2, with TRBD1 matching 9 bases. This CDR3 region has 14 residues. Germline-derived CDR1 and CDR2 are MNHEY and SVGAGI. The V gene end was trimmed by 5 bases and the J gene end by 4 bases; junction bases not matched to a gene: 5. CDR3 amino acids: CASSDTGGGYGYTF. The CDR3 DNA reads TGTGCCAGCAGTGACACAGGGGGCGGCTATGGCTACACCTTC.

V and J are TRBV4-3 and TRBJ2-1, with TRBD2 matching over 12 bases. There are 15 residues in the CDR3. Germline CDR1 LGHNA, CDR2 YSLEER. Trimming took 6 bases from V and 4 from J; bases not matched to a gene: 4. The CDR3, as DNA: TGCGCCAGCAGTCGGACTAGCGGGGATTACAATGAGCAGTTCTTC. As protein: CASSRTSGDYNEQFF.

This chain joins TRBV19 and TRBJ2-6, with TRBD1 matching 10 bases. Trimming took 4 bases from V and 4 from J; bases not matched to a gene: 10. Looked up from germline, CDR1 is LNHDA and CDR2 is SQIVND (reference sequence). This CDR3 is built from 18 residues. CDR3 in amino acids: CASSTLRTGGIGANVLTF. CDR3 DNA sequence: TGTGCCAGTAGTACCCTAAGGACAGGGGGAATCGGGGCCAACGTCCTGACTTTC.

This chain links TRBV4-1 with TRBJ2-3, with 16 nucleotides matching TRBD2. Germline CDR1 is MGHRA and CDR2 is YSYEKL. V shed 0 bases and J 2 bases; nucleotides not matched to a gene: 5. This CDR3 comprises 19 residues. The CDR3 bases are TGCGCCAGCAGCCAAGATTTCGGGACTAGCGGGGGGGCCACAGATACGCAGTATTTT. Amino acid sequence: CASSQDFGTSGGATDTQYF.

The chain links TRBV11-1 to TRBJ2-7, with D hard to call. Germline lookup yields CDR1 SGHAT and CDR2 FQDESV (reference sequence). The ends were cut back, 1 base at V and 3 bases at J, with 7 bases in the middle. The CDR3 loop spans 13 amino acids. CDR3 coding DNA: TGTGCCAGCAGCTTAGAACAGTTCTACGAGCAGTACTTC. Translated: CASSLEQFYEQYF.

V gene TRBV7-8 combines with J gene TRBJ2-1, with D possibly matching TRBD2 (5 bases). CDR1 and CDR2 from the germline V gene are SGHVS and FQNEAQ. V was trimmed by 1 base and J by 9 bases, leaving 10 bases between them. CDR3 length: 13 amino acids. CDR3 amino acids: CASSLELVVEQFF. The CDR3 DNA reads TGTGCCAGCAGCTTAGAACTAGTGGTTGAGCAGTTCTTC.

The CDR3 nucleotides read TGCGCCAGCAGCAAACCGGGACAGAGCACAGATACGCAGTATTTT. Encoded protein: CASSKPGQSTDTQYF. The V gene is TRBV5-1, the J gene TRBJ2-3, with 7 nucleotides matching TRBD1. The V segment lost 4 bases and the J segment 0 bases; nucleotides outside the gene matches: 5. This CDR3 has 15 residues. Germline CDR1 is SGHRS and CDR2 is YFSETQ. Based on the CDR3 plus reference TRBV5-1 and TRBJ2-3, the full variable domain is KAGVTQTPRYLIKTRGQQVTLSCSPISGHRSVSWYQQTPGQGLQFLFEYFSETQRNKGNFPGRFSGRQFSNSRSEMNVSTLELGDSALYLCASSKPGQSTDTQYFGPGTRLTVL.